This T cell receptor beta chain originates from a study of beta chain features in type 1 diabetes. Broader study findings: Shorter TCRB CDR3s, moderately but significantly so, marked every one of the four CD4+ subsets in Type 1 diabetes patients.

Over 95% purity was reached by all sorted populations. The CDR3 sequence is 17 residues long. V lost 3 bases, J lost 5 bases, and 22 bases lay in between. The germline V gene has CDR1 KGHSH and CDR2 LQKENI. This clone was picked up a small number of times. Its antigen is unknown. As every portion of the isolated RNA was reverse transcribed, the sequencing read expressed TCRB transcripts. Profiling relied on immunoSEQ multiplex PCR, and the TCRdb table lists in-frame clones only, not all of them. The data show about 47,000 clones, around 40% seen once. This chain joins TRBV18 and TRBJ1-2; a weak D match, TRBD1 (5 bases). Sequenced material: stem cell memory CD4+ T cells from blood. This clonotype was sampled from a man in his thirties or forties with type 1 diabetes. For the CDR3, the DNA is TGTGCCAGCTCACCCCTGGGACCGGGGGACGTAAATTATGGCTACACCTTC. Translation: CASSPLGPGDVNYGYTF.